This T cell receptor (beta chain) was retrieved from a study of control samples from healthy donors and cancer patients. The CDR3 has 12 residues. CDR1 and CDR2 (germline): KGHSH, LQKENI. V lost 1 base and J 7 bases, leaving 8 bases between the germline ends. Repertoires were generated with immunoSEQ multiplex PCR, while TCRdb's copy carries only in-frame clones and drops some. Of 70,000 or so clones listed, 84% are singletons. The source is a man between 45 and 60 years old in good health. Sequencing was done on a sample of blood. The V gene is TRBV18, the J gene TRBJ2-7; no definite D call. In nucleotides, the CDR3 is TGTGCCAGCTCACCACAACAAGGGGAGCAGTACTTC. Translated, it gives CASSPQQGEQYF.